The 7 T cell receptor beta chains below come from one sample, sequenced in a study of low-dose radiotherapy and immunotherapy resistance in tumors. Stated time point: before trial treatment. Both TCRalpha and TCRbeta chains were reverse transcribed with V-gene-specific primers. The authors amplified TCRs for 20 PCR cycles with a constant-region primer and a V-primer adapter. TCRdb reprocessed the reads with MiXCR, giving one entry per CDR3 protein. This sample has approximately 89,000 distinct CDR3 sequences, with 15% to 20% found just once. The sample was PBMCs, taken before treatment. The receptors derive from a male donor with prostate cancer.

Many counts were recorded for this clonotype. The V gene is TRBV5-1, the J gene TRBJ2-7, with 7 bases that match TRBD2. V trimming: 0 bases; J trimming: 5 bases; junction bases outside the gene matches: 5. The CDR3 consists of 14 residues. The germline CDR1 and CDR2 sequences are SGHRS and YFSETQ. The CDR3 spells CASSLAGRAHEQYF. The CDR3 DNA follows: TGCGCCAGCAGCTTGGCAGGGAGGGCCCACGAGCAGTACTTC.

This clonotype was picked up many times. The chain employs TRBV20-1 and TRBJ2-5, with 7 positions matching TRBD2. Germline V gene lookup returns CDR1 DFQATT and CDR2 SNEGSKA (reference sequence). The CDR3 has 13 residues. V lost 5 bases and J lost 9; bases outside the gene matches: 12. The CDR3 sequence: CSAPGTTQGPQYF. In DNA form, the CDR3 reads TGCAGTGCTCCAGGGACTACCCAAGGACCCCAGTACTTC.

Comment on this clonotype: This likely traces to a read error, being one base from a far larger clone. The rearrangement links TRBV7-2 to TRBJ2-1; D might be TRBD2 (5 bases). The germline CDR1 and CDR2 sequences are SGHTA and FQGNSA. The CDR3 totals 13 residues. Between the trimmed V and J ends, which lost 3 bases and 13 bases, there was a span of 16 bases. The CDR3 nucleotides read TGTGCCAGCAGCTTGCCTTCTAGGGAGACCCAGTTCTTC. Translating it yields CASSLPSRETQFF.

This clonotype was picked up one time. The chain couples TRBV29-1 to TRBJ2-3; perhaps TRBD2 as D (5 bases). Germline V gives CDR1 SQVTM, CDR2 ANQGSEA. CDR3 length: 16 residues. Trimming removed 3 bases at V and 0 bases at J, with 16 bases between. In DNA form, the CDR3 reads TGCAGCGTTGAGATCGGTGCGGGTACTAGCACAGATACGCAGTATTTT. It is translated as CSVEIGAGTSTDTQYF.

This clonotype came up many times. The chain joins TRBV6-5 to TRBJ2-1, with D perhaps matching TRBD1 (7 bases). The CDR3 has 14 amino acids. Germline V gene lookup returns CDR1 MNHEY and CDR2 SVGAGI. Trimming left V 7 bases short and J 6 bases short, with 16 bases between. The DNA of the CDR3 is TGTGCCAGCAATCCGCGACAGGGAGGCAATGAGCAGTTCTTC. Its protein is CASNPRQGGNEQFF.

This clonotype showed up many times. The chain is built from TRBV5-1 and TRBJ2-5, with D perhaps TRBD1 (6 bases). The CDR3 is 15 residues long. V lost 3 bases to trimming and J lost 1 base, with 13 bases between them. The germline V gene encodes CDR1 SGHRS and CDR2 YFSETQ. CDR3 DNA sequence: TGCGCCAGCAGCTCAGGACAGCCCCGCCAAGAGACCCAGTACTTC. Its translation: CASSSGQPRQETQYF.

This clonotype has only a few counts. The V call is TRBV20-1, the J call TRBJ1-1, with 8 bases aligning to TRBD1. The length of the CDR3 is 15 residues. The V segment lost 7 bases and the J segment 4 bases; nucleotides outside the gene matches: 14. Germline CDR1 is DFQATT and CDR2 is SNEGSKA (reference sequence). The CDR3 bases are TGCAGTGTTAGGACAGGGTCGGATGGAGGCACTGAAGCTTTCTTT. Translation: CSVRTGSDGGTEAFF.